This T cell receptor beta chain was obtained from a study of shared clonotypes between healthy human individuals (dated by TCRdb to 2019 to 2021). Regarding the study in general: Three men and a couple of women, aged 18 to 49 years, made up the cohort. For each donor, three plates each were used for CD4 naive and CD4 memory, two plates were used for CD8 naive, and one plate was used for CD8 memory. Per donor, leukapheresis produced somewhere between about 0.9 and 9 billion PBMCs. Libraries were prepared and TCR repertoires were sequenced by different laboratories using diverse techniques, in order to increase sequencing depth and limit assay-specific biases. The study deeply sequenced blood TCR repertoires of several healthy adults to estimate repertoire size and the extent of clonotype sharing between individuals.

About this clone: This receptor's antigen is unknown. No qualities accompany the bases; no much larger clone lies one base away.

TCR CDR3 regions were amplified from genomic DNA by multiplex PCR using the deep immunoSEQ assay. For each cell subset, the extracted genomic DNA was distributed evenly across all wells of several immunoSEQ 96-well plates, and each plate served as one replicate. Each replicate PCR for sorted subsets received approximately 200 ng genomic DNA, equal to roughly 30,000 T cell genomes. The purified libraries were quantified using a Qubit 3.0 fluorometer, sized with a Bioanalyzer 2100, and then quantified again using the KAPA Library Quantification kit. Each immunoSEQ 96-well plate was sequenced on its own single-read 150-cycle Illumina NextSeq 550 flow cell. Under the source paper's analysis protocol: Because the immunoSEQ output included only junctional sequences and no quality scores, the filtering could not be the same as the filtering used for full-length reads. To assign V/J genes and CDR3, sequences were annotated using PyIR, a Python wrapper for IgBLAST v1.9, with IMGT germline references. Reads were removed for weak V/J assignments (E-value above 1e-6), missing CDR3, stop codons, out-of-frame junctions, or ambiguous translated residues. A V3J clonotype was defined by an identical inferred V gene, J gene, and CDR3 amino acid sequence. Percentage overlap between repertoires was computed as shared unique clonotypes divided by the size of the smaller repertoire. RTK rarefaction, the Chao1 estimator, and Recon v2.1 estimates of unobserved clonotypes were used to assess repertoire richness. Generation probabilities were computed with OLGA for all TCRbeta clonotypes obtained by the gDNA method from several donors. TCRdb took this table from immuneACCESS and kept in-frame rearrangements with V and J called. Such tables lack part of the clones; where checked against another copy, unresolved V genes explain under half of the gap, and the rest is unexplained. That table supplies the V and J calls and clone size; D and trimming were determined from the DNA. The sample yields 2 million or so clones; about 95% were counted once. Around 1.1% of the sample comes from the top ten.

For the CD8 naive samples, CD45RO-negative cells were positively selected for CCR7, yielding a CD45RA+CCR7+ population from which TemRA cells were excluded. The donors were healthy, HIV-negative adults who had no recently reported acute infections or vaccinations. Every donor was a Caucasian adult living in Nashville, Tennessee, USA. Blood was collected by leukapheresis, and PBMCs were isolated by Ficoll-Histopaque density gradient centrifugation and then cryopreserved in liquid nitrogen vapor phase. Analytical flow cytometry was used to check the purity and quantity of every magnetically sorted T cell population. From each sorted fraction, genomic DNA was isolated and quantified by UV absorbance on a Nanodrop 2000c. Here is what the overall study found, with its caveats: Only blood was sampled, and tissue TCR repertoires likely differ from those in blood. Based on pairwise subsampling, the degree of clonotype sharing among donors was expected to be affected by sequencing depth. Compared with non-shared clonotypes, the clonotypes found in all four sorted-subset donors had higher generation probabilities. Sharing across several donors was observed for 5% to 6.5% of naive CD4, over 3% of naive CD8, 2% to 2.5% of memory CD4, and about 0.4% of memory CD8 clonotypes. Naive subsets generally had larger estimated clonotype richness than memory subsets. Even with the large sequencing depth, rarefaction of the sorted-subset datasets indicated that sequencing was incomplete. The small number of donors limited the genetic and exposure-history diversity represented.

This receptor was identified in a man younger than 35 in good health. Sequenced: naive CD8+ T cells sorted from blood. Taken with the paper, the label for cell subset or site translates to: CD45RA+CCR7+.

The bases are TGTGCCATTCTAGGGGTGGCTAATGAAAAACTGTTTTTT. The resulting protein is CAILGVANEKLFF. In this chain, TRBV6-1 is recombined with TRBJ1-4; the D gene is perhaps TRBD1, from 5 matching bases. The CDR1 and CDR2 encoded by the germline V gene are MNHNS and SASEGT. Taken from cysteine to phenylalanine, the CDR3 has 13 residues. Only the CDR3 DNA stays, 39 bases, in frame from base 1. The junction carries 12 bases between V and J, which are trimmed by 10 bases and 3 bases respectively.